Listed below are T cell receptor beta chains from one sample, sequenced in a study of T-cell reconstitution after alpha-beta-depleted transplantation in children. TCRdb redid the calling of the PCR reads with MiXCR, one entry per CDR3 protein. This table has roughly 190,000 distinct CDR3 sequences, 13% to 15% appearing once. The material sequenced was PBMCs from the stem cell graft donor, taken from the stem cell graft. These receptors were taken from a human donor who donated a stem cell graft to a child with acute lymphoblastic leukemia. The CDR3 runs from the conserved cysteine through the conserved F or W. A D gene is named only where the DNA matches it firmly. Only some rows state a clone size, as once, few, many or a class for expanded clones.

TRBV11-2,TRBJ2-1,many,.,TGTGCCAGCAGCTTGGCGACACTTTACAATGAGCAGTTCTTC,CASSLATLYNEQFF
TRBV28,TRBJ1-1,many,.,TGTGCCAGCAGTTTGGTAGGGGTCTGGACTGAAGCTTTCTTT,CASSLVGVWTEAFF
TRBV29-1,TRBJ1-2,.,TRBD1,TGCAGCGTACACACCGGGACAGGGATCGGCTACACCTTC,CSVHTGTGIGYTF
TRBV19,TRBJ1-2,many,.,TGTGCCAGTAGTATGGCACTGGGTGGTGGCTACACCTTC,CASSMALGGGYTF
TRBV6-1,TRBJ1-1,many,TRBD1,TGTGCCAGCAGCCAGGACAGGGCCGGTGAAGCTTTCTTT,CASSQDRAGEAFF
TRBV4-1,TRBJ2-5,many,TRBD2,TGCGCCAGCAGCCTAGCGGGAGGGCCGGGGGAGACCCAGTACTTC,CASSLAGGPGETQYF
TRBV29-1,TRBJ1-3,.,TRBD1,TGCAGCGTTGATCCGGGACAGGGTCCCCCCTCGGGCTCTGGAAACACCATATATTTT,CSVDPGQGPPSGSGNTIYF
TRBV12-3/TRBV12-4,TRBJ2-5,many,.,TGTGCCAGCAGTTTTCCGGGCAGTGAGACCCAGTACTTC,CASSFPGSETQYF
TRBV10-3,TRBJ1-6,.,TRBD1,TGTGCCATCAGCTCCGGGACAGCGAATTCACCCCTCCACTTT,CAISSGTANSPLHF
TRBV5-8,TRBJ2-1,few,.,TGTGCCAGCAGCCCCTCCATAGCCAATGAGCAGTTCTTC,CASSPSIANEQFF
TRBV18,TRBJ2-7,many,TRBD2,TGTGCCAGCTCACCCACTCTAGCGGGAGCTATGTCGGGCGAGCAGTACTTC,CASSPTLAGAMSGEQYF
TRBV7-9,TRBJ1-2,.,.,TGTGCCAGCAGCTTAGCGGCAGGTCGAGAGTACTATGGCTACACCTTC,CASSLAAGREYYGYTF
TRBV7-2,TRBJ2-2,.,.,TGTGCCAGCAGCTTAGGCGGGGGCCCGACCACCGGGGAGCTGTTTTTT,CASSLGGGPTTGELFF
TRBV29-1,TRBJ2-5,many,TRBD2,TGCAGCGGGGAGACTAGCGGGAGAGAGACCCAGTACTTC,CSGETSGRETQYF
TRBV29-1,TRBJ2-7,many,.,TGCAGCGGCGGAGGGCGGGACGGCGAGCAGTACTTC,CSGGGRDGEQYF
TRBV3-1,TRBJ2-4,many,TRBD1,TGTGCCAGCAGCCAAAGGGACAGAGAAAACATTCAGTACTTC,CASSQRDRENIQYF
TRBV5-1,TRBJ2-1,many,.,TGCGCCAGCAGCTCCGGAGGAGGGTTGGGCACACAAGTCGGGCAGTTCTTC,CASSSGGGLGTQVGQFF
TRBV7-6,TRBJ1-1,many,TRBD1,TGTGCCAGCAGCACGGGACAGACGAACACTGAAGCTTTCTTT,CASSTGQTNTEAFF
TRBV20-1,TRBJ2-7,few,.,TGCAGCGTAGATTCGGGGGAGTCCTACGAGCAGTACTTC,CSVDSGESYEQYF
TRBV5-1,TRBJ2-3,many,TRBD2,TGCGCCAGCAGCTCACGGACTAGCGGGAAAAAAGATACGCAGTATTTT,CASSSRTSGKKDTQYF
TRBV18,TRBJ1-1,many,.,TGTGCCAGCTCACCACCCCAGTCGTTTGGGAGGGCTGAAGCTTTCTTT,CASSPPQSFGRAEAFF
TRBV28,TRBJ2-7,many,.,TGTGCCAGCAGTTCCTCCGGGACACTAGTCTACGAGCAGTACTTC,CASSSSGTLVYEQYF
TRBV12-3/TRBV12-4,TRBJ2-1,.,.,TGTGCCAGCAGTAGTGTGTCTACCCTAAATGAGCAGTTCTTC,CASSSVSTLNEQFF
TRBV6-1,TRBJ2-1,.,TRBD2,TGTGCCAGCTCCGAGCGGGAGATCAATGAGCAGTTCTTC,CASSEREINEQFF
TRBV27,TRBJ2-3,many,.,TGTGCCAGCAGTAGGGTGGCCAGCACAGATACGCAGTATTTT,CASSRVASTDTQYF
TRBV6-1,TRBJ2-7,many,TRBD2,TGTGCCAGCAGAGGGACTAGCGGGAGTGTCTACGAGCAGTACTTC,CASRGTSGSVYEQYF
TRBV20-1,TRBJ2-5,many,.,TGCAGTGCTAGAGATGTGGGTCGGAGTTTTATACAAGAGACCCAGTACTTC,CSARDVGRSFIQETQYF
TRBV29-1,TRBJ1-1,many,.,TGCAGCGTTGGGGGTCAGGGTCCTGAAGCTTTCTTT,CSVGGQGPEAFF
TRBV11-2,TRBJ2-2,.,.,TGTGCCAGCAGCTGGACAGTGGCGAACACCGGGGAGCTGTTTTTT,CASSWTVANTGELFF
TRBV5-1,TRBJ2-3,many,TRBD2,TGCGCCAGCAGTCCAAGCGACGGACTAGCGGGGGACACAGATACGCAGTATTTT,CASSPSDGLAGDTDTQYF
TRBV10-3,TRBJ1-2,many,.,TGTGCCATGGCCCCTGGGGCGCTTGACTATGGCTACACCTTC,CAMAPGALDYGYTF
TRBV12-3/TRBV12-4,TRBJ2-7,.,.,TGTGCCAGCAGTTTAATGCGCGAGCAGTACTTC,CASSLMREQYF
TRBV7-9,TRBJ2-7,.,.,TGTGCCAGCAGCCCTCCCGGGCGGACGACCTACGAGCAGTACTTC,CASSPPGRTTYEQYF
TRBV7-9,TRBJ2-2,.,.,TGTGCCAGCAGCTCCAGTGGCAGGGTCCGGACCGGGGAGCTGTTTTTT,CASSSSGRVRTGELFF
TRBV20-1,TRBJ2-7,many,.,TGCAGTGCTAGAGGGGGCCAGGGCGGGAACTACGAGCAGTACTTC,CSARGGQGGNYEQYF
TRBV5-1,TRBJ2-7,many,.,TGCGCCAGCTCCATGGGGTACTACGAGCAGTACTTC,CASSMGYYEQYF
TRBV5-1,TRBJ2-7,.,TRBD2,TGCGCCAGCAGCTTGGCGCTAGCGGGAGCGAGGGACGAGCAGTACTTC,CASSLALAGARDEQYF
TRBV7-9,TRBJ2-2,.,.,TGTGCCAGCAGCTCCCCTGATGCAGGGATCACCGGGGAGCTGTTTTTT,CASSSPDAGITGELFF
TRBV12-3/TRBV12-4,TRBJ1-6,many,TRBD1,TGTGCCAGCAGTTGGCGGACAGGTTCAAAATCACCCCTCCACTTT,CASSWRTGSKSPLHF
TRBV3-1,TRBJ1-2,many,.,TGTGCCAGCAGCCAATTACGGGGCGCTGGAGGCTACACCTTC,CASSQLRGAGGYTF
TRBV5-1,TRBJ1-1,many,.,TGCGCCAGCAGCAGAACAGGGATGAGGGGCACTGAAGCTTTCTTT,CASSRTGMRGTEAFF
TRBV20-1,TRBJ1-2,many,.,TGCAGTGCTAGAGATCCGGCAGTCTATGGCTACACCTTC,CSARDPAVYGYTF
TRBV5-1,TRBJ2-5,many,TRBD1,TGCGCCAGCAGCTTAAGGACAGGGGCCAAAGAGACCCAGTACTTC,CASSLRTGAKETQYF
TRBV5-1,TRBJ2-1,many,TRBD2,TGCGCCAGCAGCTTGGAGGGACTAGCTTATGAGCAGTTCTTC,CASSLEGLAYEQFF
TRBV7-9,TRBJ2-7,many,TRBD1,TGTGCCAGCAGCAAGGGGGCCCTCTACTACGAGCAGTACTTC,CASSKGALYYEQYF
TRBV9,TRBJ2-4,.,.,TGTGCCAGCAGCGTAGCCCACGGTGGGGGCATTCAGTACTTC,CASSVAHGGGIQYF
TRBV2,TRBJ2-2,few,.,TGTGCCAGCAGTTCGGATAATTATGCCGGGGAGCTGTTTTTT,CASSSDNYAGELFF
TRBV12-3/TRBV12-4,TRBJ2-7,.,TRBD2,TGTGCCAGCAGGCCCGACCCCGGGGGGGAGCAGTACTTC,CASRPDPGGEQYF
TRBV20-1,TRBJ1-5,many,.,TGCAGTGCTAGAGTGGAAGGGTGGGGCAATCAGCCCCAGCATTTT,CSARVEGWGNQPQHF
TRBV7-9,TRBJ1-4,medium-sized,.,TGTGCCAGCAGCCTCCCACAAGAAGGGTTTCCCAATGAAAAACTGTTTTTT,CASSLPQEGFPNEKLFF
TRBV30,TRBJ2-7,many,.,TGTGCCTGGAGGGGAATAAGGGGAGCCTACGAGCAGTACTTC,CAWRGIRGAYEQYF
TRBV5-1,TRBJ2-1,many,TRBD2,TGCGCCAGCGGAGTTAGCGGGAGGTGGAATGAGCAGTTCTTC,CASGVSGRWNEQFF
TRBV10-3,TRBJ1-6,many,.,TGTGCCATCAGTGATTCAGCGGATGGGGATTCACCCCTCCACTTT,CAISDSADGDSPLHF